This T cell receptor beta chain originates from a study of regulatory T cells in long-lasting Graves disease. General study findings and limits: Possibly, accuracy suffered from the small sample size.

For TCR beta, libraries came from iRepertoire HTBI primers and Arm-PCR of CDR3 regions. TCRdb reprocessed the multiplex PCR reads via MiXCR and lists one record per CDR3 protein. The sample records about 620,000 distinct CDR3 sequences, 16% being singletons. Termini included, the CDR3 measures 23 amino acids. Germline values: CDR1 MNHNS, CDR2 SASEGT. A remark on this clonotype: Its antigen is as yet unknown. The DNA is left out, because the CDR3 cannot be placed on it with certainty; the CDR3 is given as TCRdb lists it.

The time point denotes: newly diagnosed GD, antithyroid drugs for less than 3 months. Isolated PBMC RNA provided the starting material for the TCR library. These records were also assigned to another study, of T cells in Graves' hyperthyroidism and ophthalmopathy.

The V call is TRBV6-1, the J call TRBJ1-5; the table's D gene call, TRBD1, was not cross checked with the DNA. This clonotype was obtained from a woman aged 25 to 45 with Graves disease. The sample in question was peripheral blood mononuclear cells (PBMCs), obtained at new diagnosis, from a patient treated with antithyroid drugs. The CDR3 protein is CASSPGTGSSYEQYFGPGQPQHF.